One sample yielded the 32 T cell receptor beta chains listed below, sequenced in a study of cytomegalovirus exposure and HLA in healthy donors. Assay: immunoSEQ multiplex PCR; the TCRdb copy retains only in-frame clones and omits some. Altogether some 120,000 clones are present, around 96% being singletons, with the ten largest covering around 1.7%. The source material was PBMCs. The receptors shown here come from a man between 18 and 35 years old in good health and CMV-seronegative.

The rearrangement links TRBV11-2 to TRBJ2-7; D call uncertain. CDR3 size: 13 residues. Germline V gives CDR1 SGHAT, CDR2 FQNNGV. Trimming stripped 1 base from V and 5 bases from J, with 9 bases between. CDR3 sequence (DNA): TGTGCCAGCAGCTTAGTCCGACGGGACGAGCAGTACTTC. Its translation: CASSLVRRDEQYF.

Only a few counts were recorded for this clone. The V call is TRBV6-5, the J call TRBJ2-7, with a tentative D call TRBD1 (6 bases). V lost 5 bases and J lost 1, with 12 bases in between. This CDR3 has 14 amino acids. Germline values: CDR1 MNHEY, CDR2 SVGAGI. CDR3 bases: TGTGCCAGCAGTCGTAACAGGGATTCCTACGAGCAGTACTTC. It translates to CASSRNRDSYEQYF.

This chain links TRBV28 with TRBJ2-7; maybe TRBD1 (6 bases). This CDR3 comprises 15 residues. Germline lookup yields CDR1 MDHEN and CDR2 SYDVKM. V dropped 2 bases and J dropped 3 bases, with 14 bases sitting between them. The CDR3 DNA sequence: TGTGCCAGCAGTTTAGGGGCAGGGGCGTACTACGAGCAGTACTTC. Residues: CASSLGAGAYYEQYF.

CDR3 DNA: TGCGCCAGCAGCCAGGGACTAGCGGGAGGGCCGACAGATACGCAGTATTTT. As protein: CASSQGLAGGPTDTQYF. The rearrangement joins TRBV4-3 to TRBJ2-3; 16 bases agree with TRBD2. Losses at the gene ends were 3 bases for V and 3 bases for J; bases not matched to a gene: 3. CDR1 is LGHNA and CDR2 is YSLEER in the germline V gene. CDR3 length: 17 amino acids.

The chain uses TRBV6-6 and TRBJ1-1, with 9 bases aligning to TRBD1. Per germline, CDR1 MNHNY and CDR2 SVGAGI (reference sequence). V shed 6 bases, J shed 5 bases, and the junction held 10 bases outside the gene matches. CDR3 length: 15 amino acids. The CDR3 DNA reads as TGTGCCAGCAGGGGGGGACAGGGTTTGGGGACTGAAGCTTTCTTT. Its protein product is CASRGGQGLGTEAFF.

The chain has TRBV10-3 and TRBJ1-2, with D unclear. V was cut by 4 bases and J by 0 bases, with 12 bases left in between. This CDR3 comprises 15 residues. Per germline, CDR1 ENHRY and CDR2 SYGVKD. The CDR3 reads CAISGEGTSNYGYTF. For the CDR3, the DNA is TGTGCCATCAGTGGGGAGGGCACCTCTAACTATGGCTACACCTTC.

The chain recombines TRBV4-3 with TRBJ2-3, with 7 bases that match TRBD2. The J segment lost 0 bases and the V segment lost 4 bases, leaving 1 base of the junction unmatched. This CDR3 has 14 residues. Germline-derived CDR1 and CDR2 are LGHNA and YSLEER. The CDR3 sequence: CASSPSGSTDTQYF. The CDR3 nucleotides are TGCGCCAGCAGCCCTAGCGGTAGCACAGATACGCAGTATTTT.

Comments on this clone: Other DNA sequences of this sample code for an identical CDR3. The V gene is TRBV15, the J gene TRBJ2-3, with 8 bases identical to TRBD2. CDR3 length: 16 amino acids. V lost 0 bases to trimming and J lost 0 bases; unmatched junction nucleotides: 2. CDR1 and CDR2 from the germline V gene are LNHNV and YYDKDF (reference sequence). The CDR3 coding sequence is TGTGCCACCAGCAGAGACCCTAGCGGGAGCACAGATACGCAGTATTTT. Its protein is CATSRDPSGSTDTQYF.

V usage is TRBV5-6 and J usage is TRBJ2-3, with D possibly matching TRBD1 (6 bases). Trimming removed 3 bases from V and 2 bases from J, with 10 bases in between. CDR1 and CDR2 (germline): SGHDT, YYEEEE. The CDR3 consists of 14 residues. This CDR3 is CASSSGQTTDTQYF. As DNA, the CDR3 is TGTGCCAGCAGCTCGGGACAAACCACAGATACGCAGTATTTT. Looking up the rest from reference TRBV5-6 and TRBJ2-3 gives the full variable domain: DAGVTQSPTHLIKTRGQQVTLRCSPKSGHDTVSWYQQALGQGPQFIFQYYEEEERQRGNFPDRFSGHQFPNYSSELNVNALLLGDSALYLCASSSGQTTDTQYFGPGTRLTVL.

The chain carries TRBV9 and TRBJ2-7; 11 bases agree with TRBD2. The length of the CDR3 is 19 residues. J lost 6 bases, V lost 4 bases, and 21 bases had no gene match. Germline-derived CDR1 and CDR2 are SGDLS and YYNGEE. Written as DNA, the CDR3 is TGTGCCAGCAGCCCAGGAGCCGGGACTAGCGGCCGGCGGGGGGGCGAGCAGTACTTC. This codes for CASSPGAGTSGRRGGEQYF.

This clone was observed a few times. CDR3 loop: CASSLSGSSYEQYF. CDR3 nucleotide sequence: TGTGCCAGCAGTTTGTCAGGGTCCTCCTACGAGCAGTACTTC. The rearrangement uses TRBV28 and TRBJ2-7; possible D gene TRBD1, 5 bases. Germline V gene lookup returns CDR1 MDHEN and CDR2 SYDVKM. The germline V and J ends were trimmed by 3 bases and 0 bases, with 9 bases remaining between them. The CDR3 extends over 14 amino acids.

The J gene is TRBJ2-1, the V gene TRBV7-8, with 9 bases aligning to TRBD1. Trimming took 6 bases from V and 4 from J; bases not matched to a gene: 7. The CDR3 loop spans 15 amino acids. CDR1 SGHVS and CDR2 FQNEAQ come from the germline V gene. The CDR3 here is CASSLDRGRYNEQFF. CDR3 bases: TGTGCCAGCAGTTTGGACAGGGGCCGATACAATGAGCAGTTCTTC.

The chain employs TRBV9 and TRBJ2-2, with D perhaps TRBD1 (6 bases). The CDR3 length is 15 residues. CDR1 SGDLS and CDR2 YYNGEE come from the germline V gene. V gave up 4 bases and J gave up 4 bases, with 14 bases separating them. For the CDR3, the DNA is TGTGCCAGCAGCTCGCCGGACAGTCCCACCGGGGAGCTGTTTTTT. Protein sequence: CASSSPDSPTGELFF.

The chain uses TRBV13 and TRBJ1-2; no clear D. Germline V gene sequence: CDR1 PRHDT, CDR2 FYEKMQ (reference sequence). V lost 3 bases, J lost 0 bases, and 11 bases lay in between. The CDR3 sequence is 15 residues long. As DNA, the CDR3 is TGTGCCAGCAGCTTTTACGCGAGAGCTAACTATGGCTACACCTTC. Translated, it gives CASSFYARANYGYTF.

The genes are TRBV6-1 and TRBJ1-1; unclear D gene. The V and J ends lost 8 bases and 0 bases respectively, with 13 bases between them. The germline CDR1 and CDR2 sequences are MNHNS and SASEGT. CDR3 length: 14 amino acids. The CDR3, as DNA: TGTGCCAGCGTAGAAACAGATCTGAACACTGAAGCTTTCTTT. Translation: CASVETDLNTEAFF.

The chain recombines TRBV7-3 with TRBJ1-2; D uncertain. V lost 2 bases, J lost 4 bases, and 11 bases lay in between. The CDR3 contains 14 residues. The germline V gene encodes CDR1 SGHTA and CDR2 FQGTGA. This CDR3 reads CASSLSSPGYGYTF. The CDR3 DNA reads as TGTGCCAGCAGCTTATCTAGCCCGGGCTATGGCTACACCTTC.

V usage is TRBV7-9 and J usage is TRBJ1-2, with D uncertain. The germline gives CDR1 SEHNR, CDR2 FQNEAQ (reference sequence). Trimming cost V 3 bases and J 6 bases, with 11 bases left between them. The CDR3 loop spans 13 amino acids. CDR3 sequence: CASSLRLVDGYTF. In DNA, the CDR3 is TGTGCCAGCAGCTTGCGACTGGTAGATGGCTACACCTTC.

This chain connects TRBV30 to TRBJ2-7; 7 nucleotides agree with TRBD1. The CDR3 covers 12 residues. V dropped 5 bases and J dropped 2; count of bases not matched to a gene: 3. From germline, CDR1 is GTSNPN and CDR2 SVGIG (reference sequence). CDR3 loop: CAWGDSPYEQYF. In DNA form, the CDR3 reads TGTGCCTGGGGGGACAGCCCCTACGAGCAGTACTTC.

This sequence joins TRBV5-1 and TRBJ2-3; 9 positions agree with TRBD2. There are 17 residues in the CDR3. Trimming cost V 0 bases and J 6 bases; bases outside gene matches: 11. Germline CDR1 SGHRS, CDR2 YFSETQ. The CDR3 coding sequence is TGCGCCAGCAGCTTGGGCATCGCGGGAGGGCCAGGGGATACGCAGTATTTT. Its protein product is CASSLGIAGGPGDTQYF.

V gene TRBV30 combines with J gene TRBJ2-1, with 10 bases lining up with TRBD2. CDR3 length: 15 amino acids. Germline assignment: CDR1 GTSNPN and CDR2 SVGIG (reference sequence). J was trimmed by 7 bases and V by 3 bases; bases with no gene match: 9. The CDR3 loop is CAWRAGLAVGNEQFF. The CDR3 bases are TGTGCCTGGAGGGCTGGACTAGCGGTGGGAAATGAGCAGTTCTTC.

The chain employs TRBV18 and TRBJ2-3; TRBD2 aligns across 13 bases. Germline lookup yields CDR1 KGHSH and CDR2 LQKENI. The CDR3 is 20 amino acids. The ends lost 3 bases at V and 0 bases at J; junction bases unmatched: 12. The DNA of the CDR3 is TGTGCCAGCTCACCTCGACGGACCGGGACTAGCGGGACTAGCACAGATACGCAGTATTTT. Residues: CASSPRRTGTSGTSTDTQYF.

V is TRBV4-1 and J is TRBJ1-2; 7 nucleotides align to TRBD1. Germline V lookup: CDR1 MGHRA, CDR2 YSYEKL. Trimming took 4 bases from V and 0 from J; bases not matched to a gene: 11. This CDR3 is built from 17 residues. The CDR3: CASSPFPRTGANYGYTF. The CDR3 DNA reads TGCGCCAGCAGCCCCTTCCCCCGGACAGGAGCTAACTATGGCTACACCTTC.

The V and J genes are TRBV4-2 and TRBJ2-7, with TRBD2 identical over 9 bases. V shed 2 bases and J 3 bases; nucleotides not matched to a gene: 11. This CDR3 spans 17 amino acids. Germline-derived CDR1 and CDR2 are LGHNA and YNFKEQ. CDR3 sequence reads: CASSQPSGREGLYEQYF. As DNA, the CDR3 is TGTGCCAGCAGCCAACCCTCCGGGCGGGAGGGCCTCTACGAGCAGTACTTC.

The genes are TRBV4-1 and TRBJ2-7, with D perhaps TRBD2 (5 bases). Germline V CDR1 and CDR2: MGHRA, YSYEKL. The ends were cut back, 1 base at V and 6 bases at J, with 10 bases in the middle. The CDR3 consists of 13 residues. CDR3 amino acids: CASSQARGGEQYF. CDR3 sequence (DNA): TGCGCCAGCAGCCAAGCCCGCGGAGGCGAGCAGTACTTC.

The V gene is TRBV7-2, the J gene TRBJ2-3; D perhaps matches TRBD1 (6 bases). The CDR3 loop spans 18 amino acids. Germline V gene lookup returns CDR1 SGHTA and CDR2 FQGNSA. The ends were cut back, 1 base at V and 3 bases at J, with 20 bases in the middle. The CDR3 sequence is CASSLVGSRIGTTDTQYF. DNA for the CDR3: TGTGCCAGCAGCTTAGTGGGGTCCAGGATTGGGACAACAGATACGCAGTATTTT.

The rearrangement uses TRBV2 and TRBJ1-2; D might be TRBD1 (5 bases). Trimming left V 5 bases short and J 2 bases short, with 18 bases between. CDR3 length: 16 residues. Germline V gene data show CDR1 as SNHLY and CDR2 as FYNNEI. The DNA for the CDR3 is TGTGCCAGCAGTTTCGATATAATCGGGGGGAACTATGGCTACACCTTC. Residues: CASSFDIIGGNYGYTF. Based on the CDR3 plus reference TRBV2 and TRBJ1-2, the full variable domain is EPEVTQTPSHQVTQMGQEVILRCVPISNHLYFYWYRQILGQKVEFLVSFYNNEISEKSEIFDDQFSVERPDGSNFTLKIRSTKLEDSAMYFCASSFDIIGGNYGYTFGSGTRLTVV.

This clone was counted between two and nine times. The CDR3 DNA follows: TGTGCCAGCGGACCCCAACTAGCGGGAGGGTACGAGCAGTACTTC. This codes for CASGPQLAGGYEQYF. J is TRBJ2-7 and V is TRBV6-1; 13 bases align to TRBD2. The CDR3 is made up of 15 amino acids. Germline CDR1 MNHNS, CDR2 SASEGT. Trimming at V came to 8 bases and at J to 4 bases, leaving 8 bases not matched to a gene.

The V and J genes are TRBV7-2 and TRBJ2-4; maybe TRBD2 (6 bases). The CDR3 has 12 amino acids. CDR1 is SGHTA and CDR2 is FQGNSA in the germline V gene. Trimming cost V 5 bases and J 12 bases, with 14 bases left between them. The CDR3 loop is CASSPSRRAQYF. The CDR3 nucleotides are TGTGCCAGCAGCCCCAGTAGGAGGGCTCAGTACTTC.

The rearrangement links TRBV27 to TRBJ1-1, with TRBD1 as a possible D gene (5 bases). CDR1 and CDR2 from the germline V gene are MNHEY and SMNVEV (reference sequence). Trimming took off 8 bases at V and 7 bases at J, with 11 bases between the two ends. The CDR3 is made up of 11 amino acids. Written as DNA, the CDR3 is TGTGCCAGCGGGGGGAGGAATGAAGCTTTCTTT. It specifies CASGGRNEAFF.

This clone was seen a single time. The genes are TRBV28 and TRBJ1-5, with a weak D call TRBD1 (6 bases). Between the trimmed V and J ends, which lost 8 bases and 7 bases, there was a span of 12 bases. Per the germline V gene, CDR1 is MDHEN and CDR2 is SYDVKM. The CDR3 length is 12 residues. The CDR3 here is CASLGGRQPQHF. The CDR3 DNA follows: TGTGCCAGCCTAGGGGGACGCCAGCCCCAGCATTTT.

The chain uses TRBV9 and TRBJ2-7; TRBD2 matches at 8 bases. The tail of the sequence fits TRBJ2-1 better, so the J call may be wrong. This CDR3 comprises 15 residues. The germline gives CDR1 SGDLS, CDR2 YYNGEE. CDR3 residues: CASSVGGGPYNEQFF. The DNA of the CDR3 is TGTGCCAGCAGCGTCGGGGGGGGACCCTACAATGAGCAGTTCTTC.

V and J are TRBV9 and TRBJ1-3, with no clear D. Germline lookup yields CDR1 SGDLS and CDR2 YYNGEE. CDR3 length: 13 amino acids. V dropped 6 bases and J dropped 4 bases, with 11 bases sitting between them. The CDR3 sequence: CASTPDTGNTIYF. In DNA, the CDR3 is TGTGCCAGCACCCCCGACACGGGAAACACCATATATTTT.